The entry below gives a single TCR beta chain sequence along with its context. Its antigen is still unknown. The PCR was carried out with 60 Vbeta primers and 13 Jbeta primers. TCRdb's table, derived via immunoSEQ multiplex PCR, lists solely in-frame clones and lacks some. Of roughly 110,000 clones in the sample, 71% were seen once. This sample is part of a study of cytomegalovirus exposure and HLA in healthy donors. Study results and limitations: Most likely, a cluster of highly shared sequence variants arose as a sequencing artifact.

The junction had 7 bases not matched to a gene; V was cut back by 5 bases and J by 6 bases. Germline V gives CDR1 MDHEN, CDR2 SYDVKM. This CDR3 spans 13 amino acids. The sequenced material came from PBMCs. This TCR derives from a female donor in good health and CMV-seronegative. The chain has TRBV28 and TRBJ2-7; 7 positions match TRBD1. DNA for the CDR3: TGTGCCAGCAGTCTACAGGGGTCCCCCGAGCAGTACTTC. This sequence encodes CASSLQGSPEQYF.